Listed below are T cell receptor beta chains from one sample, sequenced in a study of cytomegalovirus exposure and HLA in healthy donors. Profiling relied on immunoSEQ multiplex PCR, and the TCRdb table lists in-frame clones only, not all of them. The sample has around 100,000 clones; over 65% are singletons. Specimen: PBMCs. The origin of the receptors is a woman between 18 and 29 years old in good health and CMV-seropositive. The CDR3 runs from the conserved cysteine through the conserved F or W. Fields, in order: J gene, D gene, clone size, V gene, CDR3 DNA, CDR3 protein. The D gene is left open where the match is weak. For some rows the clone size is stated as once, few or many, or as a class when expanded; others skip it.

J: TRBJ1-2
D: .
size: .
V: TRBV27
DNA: TGTGCCAGCAGTTTATCGTTCAGGGAAAAAATCTATGGCTACACCTTC
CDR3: CASSLSFREKIYGYTF

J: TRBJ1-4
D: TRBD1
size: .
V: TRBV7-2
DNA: TGTGCCAGCAGCCCTGACAGGGGAGTCAATGAAAAACTGTTTTTT
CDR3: CASSPDRGVNEKLFF

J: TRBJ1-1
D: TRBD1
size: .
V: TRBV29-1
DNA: TGCAGCGTAGGGGACAGGGGGCCTTCTGAAGCTTTCTTT
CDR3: CSVGDRGPSEAFF

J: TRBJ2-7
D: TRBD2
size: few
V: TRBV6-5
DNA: TGTGCCAGCAGGCGGGCCTCTAGCGGGCGTTACGAGCAGTACTTC
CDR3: CASRRASSGRYEQYF

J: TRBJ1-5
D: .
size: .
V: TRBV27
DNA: TGTGCCAGCAGTTTACAGCAGGGAATAGGGCAGCCCCAGCATTTT
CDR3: CASSLQQGIGQPQHF

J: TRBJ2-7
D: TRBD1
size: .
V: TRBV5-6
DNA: TGTGCCAGCAGCCCGGGGACAGGGGGCCGCTACGAGCAGTACTTC
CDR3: CASSPGTGGRYEQYF

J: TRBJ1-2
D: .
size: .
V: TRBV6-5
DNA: TGTGCCAGCACCACCGGGGGTACGAATGGCTACACCTTC
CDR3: CASTTGGTNGYTF

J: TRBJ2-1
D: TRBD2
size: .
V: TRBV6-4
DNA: TGTGCCAGCAGTGCTAGCGGGATCAACAATGAGCAGTTCTTC
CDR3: CASSASGINNEQFF

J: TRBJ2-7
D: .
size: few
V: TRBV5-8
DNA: TGTGCCAGCAGCTTGGGGAGAGTGCTCGGCGAGCAGTACTTC
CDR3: CASSLGRVLGEQYF

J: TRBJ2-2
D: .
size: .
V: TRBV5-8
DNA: TGTGCCAGCAGCACCGGTCGAAACACCGGGGAGCTGTTTTTT
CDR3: CASSTGRNTGELFF

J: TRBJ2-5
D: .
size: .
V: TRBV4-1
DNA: TGCGCCAGCAGCCAATCCCCAACCCGGGAGACCCAGTACTTC
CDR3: CASSQSPTRETQYF

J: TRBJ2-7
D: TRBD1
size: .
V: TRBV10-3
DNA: TGTGCCATCAAAGATTCCCCGGGACAGGGGGACTACGAGCAGTACTTC
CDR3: CAIKDSPGQGDYEQYF

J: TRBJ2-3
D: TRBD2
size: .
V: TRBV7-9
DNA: TGTGCCAGCAGCCCCAGACTAGCGGGACAGGGCACAGATACGCAGTATTTT
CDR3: CASSPRLAGQGTDTQYF

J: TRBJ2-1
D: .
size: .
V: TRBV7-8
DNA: TGTGCCAGCAGCCGCCGGGACTTTGGCAATGAGCAGTTCTTC
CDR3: CASSRRDFGNEQFF

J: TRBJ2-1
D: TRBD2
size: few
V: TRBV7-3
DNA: TGTGCCAGCAGCCCCCAGACTAGCAGCTACAATGAGCAGTTCTTC
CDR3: CASSPQTSSYNEQFF

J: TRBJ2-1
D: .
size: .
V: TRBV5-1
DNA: TGCGCCAGCAGCGATACAGGGTCCGTTTACAATGAGCAGTTCTTC
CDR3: CASSDTGSVYNEQFF

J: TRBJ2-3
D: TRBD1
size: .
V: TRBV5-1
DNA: TGCGCCAGCAGCGACGGACAGGGAGCAGATACGCAGTATTTT
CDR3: CASSDGQGADTQYF

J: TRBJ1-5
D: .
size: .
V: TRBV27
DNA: TGTGCCAGCAGCTCGGGCCCGGGGCGGGAGAATCAGCCCCAGCATTTT
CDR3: CASSSGPGRENQPQHF

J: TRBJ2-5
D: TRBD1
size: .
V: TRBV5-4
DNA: TGTGCCAGCAGCCCATCAGGGGGAAAAGAGACCCAGTACTTC
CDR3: CASSPSGGKETQYF

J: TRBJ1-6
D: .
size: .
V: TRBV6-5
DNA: TGTGCCAGCAGTTACTCCGGGAAAGGAGGAAATTCACCCCTCCACTTT
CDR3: CASSYSGKGGNSPLHF

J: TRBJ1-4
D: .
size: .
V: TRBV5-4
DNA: TGTGCCAGCAGCTTGGGGAGCGAAAAACTGTTTTTT
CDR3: CASSLGSEKLFF

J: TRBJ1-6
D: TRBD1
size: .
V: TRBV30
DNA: TGTGCCTCTCGGACAGGGAGCTCCTATAATTCACCCCTCCACTTT
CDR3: CASRTGSSYNSPLHF

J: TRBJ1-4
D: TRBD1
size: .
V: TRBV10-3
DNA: TGTGCCACAGGGGGCGGAGGGAATGAAAAACTGTTTTTT
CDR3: CATGGGGNEKLFF

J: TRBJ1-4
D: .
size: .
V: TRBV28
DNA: TGTGCCACCCTGCCCGGAGGTAATGAAAAACTGTTTTTT
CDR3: CATLPGGNEKLFF

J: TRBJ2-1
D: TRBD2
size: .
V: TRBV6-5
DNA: TGTGCCAGCAGTTCCGAGCGGGGGGGTTACAATGAGCAGTTCTTC
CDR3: CASSSERGGYNEQFF

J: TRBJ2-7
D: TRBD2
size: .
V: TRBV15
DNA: TGTGCCACCAGCAGAGTCGGTCTAGCGGGCGGCTACGAGCAGTACTTC
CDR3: CATSRVGLAGGYEQYF

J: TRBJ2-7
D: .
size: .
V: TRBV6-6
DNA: TGTGCCAGCAGTTACGAGCAAATAGACTACGAGCAGTACTTC
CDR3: CASSYEQIDYEQYF

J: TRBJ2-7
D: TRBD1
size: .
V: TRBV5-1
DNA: TGCGCCAGCAGCTTCTTGACAGGGTCGGACGAGCAGTACTTC
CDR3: CASSFLTGSDEQYF

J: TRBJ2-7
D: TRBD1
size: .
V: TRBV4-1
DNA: TGCGCCAGCAGCTTAAACAGGGGTGCCTACGAGCAGTACTTC
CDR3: CASSLNRGAYEQYF